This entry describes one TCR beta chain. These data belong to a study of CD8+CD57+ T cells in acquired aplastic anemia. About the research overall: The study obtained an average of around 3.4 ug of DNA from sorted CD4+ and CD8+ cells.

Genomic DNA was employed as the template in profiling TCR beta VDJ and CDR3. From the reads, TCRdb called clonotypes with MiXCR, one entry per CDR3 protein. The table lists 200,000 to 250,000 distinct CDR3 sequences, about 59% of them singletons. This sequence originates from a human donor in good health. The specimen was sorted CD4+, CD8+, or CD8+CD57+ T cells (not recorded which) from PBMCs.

This chain's CDR3 is CASSENRQGWSTDTQYF. DNA for the CDR3: TGTGCCAGCAGTGAAAACAGACAGGGTTGGAGCACAGATACGCAGTATTTT. V gene TRBV25-1 combines with J gene TRBJ2-3; TRBD1 agrees at 7 bases. Germline assignment: CDR1 MGHDK and CDR2 SYGVNS. Germline trimming cut 2 bases from V and 0 bases from J; bases unmatched to any gene: 8. This CDR3 region has 17 residues.